Described below is a single T cell receptor beta chain sequence and its context. CDR1 is MNHEY, CDR2 SMNVEV, per germline (reference sequence). The V end lost 0 bases, the J end lost 6 bases, and 14 bases lay between the germline ends. This CDR3 has 16 amino acids. TCRdb used MiXCR to reprocess the PCR reads, holding one entry per CDR3 protein. The repertoire holds over 50,000 distinct CDR3 sequences, with roughly a third as singletons. This specimen comes from a study of molecular identifiers for immune sequencing clone quantification. The sample comprised naive CD8+ T cells from blood, with Jurkat cell RNA spiked in. Regarding subset: FACS-sorted CD8+CD4-CCR7+CD45RA+ naive T cells. This sequence originates from a human donor in good health. Some libraries in this study had Jurkat cell RNA spiked in. The chain links TRBV27 to TRBJ2-2; no clear D gene. As DNA, the CDR3 is TGTGCCAGCAGTTTATCCAGTCCGCGTTTCTCCGGGGAGCTGTTTTTT. The encoded protein is CASSLSSPRFSGELFF.